This is a list of T cell receptor beta chains from one sample in a study of blood T cell repertoires in COVID-19. Assay used: immunoSEQ multiplex PCR; TCRdb lists only in-frame clones, some missing. The sample records under 200,000 clones, about four fifths being singletons. The specimen sequenced was peripheral blood. These receptors originate from a woman of 80 years or more with acute or convalescent COVID-19. Each CDR3 is given with its conserved first and last residue. D genes are given only for firm matches. A clone size is listed for some rows: how often the clone was seen (once, few, many), or a class if it is expanded.

j_call	clone_size	v_call	d_call	cdr3_aa	cdr3_nt
TRBJ2-7	.	TRBV10-2	.	CASSAVSEDSGQYF	TGCGCCAGCAGTGCGGTCTCAGAGGATAGTGGGCAGTACTTC
TRBJ1-6	.	TRBV7-8	TRBD1	CASSRDRVSYNSPLHF	TGTGCCAGCAGTCGGGACAGGGTATCCTATAATTCACCCCTCCACTTT
TRBJ2-7	.	TRBV6-5	.	CASSALGHYEQYF	TGTGCCAGCAGCGCCCTCGGACACTACGAGCAGTACTTC
TRBJ1-4	.	TRBV19	TRBD1	CASGQKTGGGEKLFF	TGTGCCAGTGGCCAAAAAACAGGGGGTGGAGAAAAACTGTTTTTT
TRBJ1-6	.	TRBV25-1	TRBD1	CASSAGQGGASPLHF	TGTGCCAGCAGTGCTGGACAGGGAGGAGCTTCACCCCTCCACTTT
TRBJ2-2	once	TRBV5-6	.	CASRPPGNTGELFF	TGTGCCAGCAGACCTCCAGGGAACACCGGGGAGCTGTTTTTT
TRBJ1-2	.	TRBV2	.	CASSEAGDGYTF	TGTGCCAGCAGTGAGGCCGGGGATGGCTACACCTTC
TRBJ1-3	few	TRBV11-2	.	CASSLAGISGNTIYF	TGTGCCAGCAGCTTAGCAGGGATCTCTGGAAACACCATATATTTT
TRBJ1-1	few	TRBV6-2/TRBV6-3	.	CASSWSAGLTEAFF	TGTGCCAGCAGTTGGTCGGCGGGACTCACTGAAGCTTTCTTT
TRBJ2-7	.	TRBV11-2	.	CASSLNLISYEQYF	TGTGCCAGCAGCTTAAACCTAATCTCCTACGAGCAGTACTTC
TRBJ2-7	.	TRBV6-5	TRBD2	CASSRRAGGSYEQYF	TGTGCCAGCAGCCGACGGGCGGGGGGTTCCTACGAGCAGTACTTC
TRBJ2-7	.	TRBV29-1	.	CSVGTDEQYF	TGCAGCGTTGGGACAGACGAGCAGTACTTC
TRBJ2-1	.	TRBV10-3	.	CAISESYLLAEQFF	TGTGCCATCAGTGAGTCGTACTTACTCGCTGAGCAGTTCTTC
TRBJ2-3	few	TRBV5-5	TRBD2	CASSHGLAGTDTQYF	TGTGCCAGCAGCCACGGACTAGCGGGCACAGATACGCAGTATTTT
TRBJ2-3	.	TRBV7-2	.	CASSLRLAGTDTQYF	TGTGCCAGCAGCTTAAGACTTGCAGGCACAGATACGCAGTATTTT
TRBJ1-1	.	TRBV9	TRBD1	CASSPWDSLNTEAFF	TGTGCCAGCAGCCCCTGGGACAGTTTAAACACTGAAGCTTTCTTT
TRBJ1-5	few	TRBV12-3/TRBV12-4	.	CAAGRDSNQPQHF	TGTGCCGCCGGCAGGGATAGCAATCAGCCCCAGCATTTT
TRBJ1-2	once	TRBV30	.	CAWSVLGGYTF	TGTGCCTGGAGTGTACTAGGAGGCTACACCTTC
TRBJ1-6	.	TRBV6-1	.	CASSEAPGNSPLHF	TGTGCCAGCAGTGAAGCCCCGGGAAATTCACCCCTCCACTTT
TRBJ2-5	once	TRBV5-5	TRBD2	CASSWGLAGGRETQYF	TGTGCCAGCAGCTGGGGACTAGCGGGAGGCCGGGAGACCCAGTACTTC
TRBJ2-7	few	TRBV19	TRBD1	CATSPGTAYEQYF	TGTGCCACTTCCCCCGGGACAGCTTACGAGCAGTACTTC
TRBJ2-5	.	TRBV7-2	.	CASSPTRGIETQYF	TGTGCCAGCAGCCCAACCCGGGGGATTGAGACCCAGTACTTC
TRBJ1-2	once	TRBV12-3/TRBV12-4	.	CASKESTENGYTF	TGTGCCAGCAAAGAGTCGACGGAGAATGGCTACACCTTC
TRBJ2-1	.	TRBV29-1	.	CSATQDEQFF	TGCAGCGCTACCCAGGATGAGCAGTTCTTC
TRBJ2-3	once	TRBV3-1/TRBV3-2	.	CASSQGIDTQYF	TGTGCCAGCAGCCAAGGTATAGATACGCAGTATTTT
TRBJ2-1	.	TRBV6-2/TRBV6-3	.	CASSYGDSSSSYNEQFF	TGTGCCAGCAGTTACGGAGACAGTTCGAGCTCCTACAATGAGCAGTTCTTC
TRBJ2-7	.	TRBV4-1	TRBD1	CASSQVFGDRGSYEQYF	TGCGCCAGCAGCCAAGTTTTTGGGGACAGGGGAAGCTACGAGCAGTACTTC
TRBJ1-2	.	TRBV18	TRBD1	CASSPPSTGEFGYTF	TGTGCCAGCTCACCACCGTCCACAGGGGAATTTGGCTACACCTTC
TRBJ1-4	.	TRBV5-6	TRBD1	CASSSGQALTKLFF	TGTGCCAGCAGCTCTGGACAGGCCTTGACGAAACTGTTTTTT